This T cell receptor (beta chain) was sequenced during a study of cytomegalovirus exposure and HLA in healthy donors. V gave up 5 bases and J gave up 8 bases; unmatched junction bases: 12. The CDR3 runs 17 residues. Per the germline V gene, CDR1 is MNHEY and CDR2 is SMNVEV (reference sequence). PCR primers comprised 60 Vbeta and 13 Jbeta primers. The protocol was immunoSEQ multiplex PCR, while the TCRdb copy is restricted to in-frame clones and leaves out a portion. Seen here are 200,000 or so clones, nearly 80% observed once, and the top ten hold less than 6%. The TCR comes from a woman in her 30s in good health and CMV-seropositive. This chain joins TRBV27 and TRBJ2-1; 13 nucleotides match TRBD2. Sequencing was performed on PBMCs. CDR3 residues: CASSLQAGTSGDYEQFF. As DNA, the CDR3 is TGTGCCAGCAGTCTACAAGCCGGGACTAGCGGGGATTATGAGCAGTTCTTC.